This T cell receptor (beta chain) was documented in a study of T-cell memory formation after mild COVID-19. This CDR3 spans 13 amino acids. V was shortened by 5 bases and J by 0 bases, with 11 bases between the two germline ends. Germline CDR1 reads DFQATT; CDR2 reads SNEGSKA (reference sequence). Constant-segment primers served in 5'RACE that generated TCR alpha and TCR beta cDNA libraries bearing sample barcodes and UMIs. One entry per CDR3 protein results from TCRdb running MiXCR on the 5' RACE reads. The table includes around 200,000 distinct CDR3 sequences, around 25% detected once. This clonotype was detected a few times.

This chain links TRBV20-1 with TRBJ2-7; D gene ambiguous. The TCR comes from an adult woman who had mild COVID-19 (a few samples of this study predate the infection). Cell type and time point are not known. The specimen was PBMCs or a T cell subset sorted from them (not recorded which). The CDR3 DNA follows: TGCAGTGCTCAATCCGAAGTCTCCTACGAGCAGTACTTC. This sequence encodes CSAQSEVSYEQYF.